The T cell receptor (beta chain) described here comes from a study of T cell changes during pregnancy in multiple sclerosis. Per germline, CDR1 SGDLS and CDR2 YYNGEE. Between the trimmed V and J ends, which lost 3 bases and 0 bases, there was a span of 13 bases. CDR3 length: 15 residues. Clones were read by immunoSEQ multiplex PCR, and TCRdb kept only the in-frame ones, dropping some. The table records more than 10,000 clones, approximately 87% of them present only once. The table lists this clone with a count of one. This TCR came from a female donor in good health, enrolled as a control in a pregnancy study. Sequenced material: CD8+ T cells from peripheral blood mononuclear cells, taken after pregnancy. The V and J genes are TRBV9 and TRBJ2-7; weak D call: TRBD2 (7 bases). CDR3 region: CASSAEGGASYEQYF. The CDR3 bases are TGTGCCAGCAGCGCCGAGGGGGGGGCCTCCTACGAGCAGTACTTC.